The entry below gives a single TCR beta chain sequence along with its context. This entry belongs to a study of blood T cells in healthy people across ages. Together with a sample-barcoded 5' primer, a J-beta primer mix was included in a second PCR lasting about 7 to 12 cycles. MiXCR, applied by TCRdb to the 5' RACE reads, yields one record per CDR3 protein. The data hold fewer than 800,000 distinct CDR3 sequences, with about 25% observed a single time. The J segment lost 5 bases and the V segment lost 6 bases, leaving 9 bases of the junction unmatched. This CDR3 is 17 amino acids long. These data were also reused for a study on T cells of mothers and their children.

The rearrangement links TRBV12-3 or TRBV12-4 to TRBJ2-1; 14 nucleotides line up with TRBD2. Sequencing was done on a sample of blood. The TCR originated in a boy younger than 18 in good health. This CDR3 reads CASRFGTSGSYHNEQFF. The CDR3 DNA is TGTGCCAGCAGATTTGGGACTAGCGGGAGTTACCACAATGAGCAGTTCTTC.